These 21 T cell receptor beta chains came from one sample sequenced in a study of T cells in localized non-small cell lung cancer. Assay: immunoSEQ multiplex PCR; the TCRdb copy retains only in-frame clones and omits some. The data hold under 45,000 clones, with 65% to 90% observed a single time. The sample here was PBMCs, taken before any cancer treatment. The receptors originated from a man aged 35 to 70 with stage II lung adenocarcinoma.

For the CDR3, the DNA is TGTGCCAGCAGCCTTAGCGGGGGGCGGGGGGATACGCAGTATTTT. It specifies CASSLSGGRGDTQYF. V and J are TRBV27 and TRBJ2-3; TRBD2 aligns across 10 bases. There are 15 residues in the CDR3. J was trimmed by 6 bases and V by 6 bases; bases with no gene match: 9. The germline CDR1 and CDR2 sequences are MNHEY and SMNVEV (reference sequence).

This chain uses TRBV9 with TRBJ2-3; D not certain. Germline V gene sequence: CDR1 SGDLS, CDR2 YYNGEE. The CDR3 consists of 14 residues. Trimming cost V 4 bases and J 1 base, with 10 bases left between them. CDR3 residues: CASSLQWGTDTQYF. The CDR3 DNA sequence: TGTGCCAGCAGCCTTCAGTGGGGCACAGATACGCAGTATTTT.

The V and J genes are TRBV7-3 and TRBJ2-2; D not resolved. Trimming left V 9 bases short and J 6 bases short, with 5 bases between. This CDR3 has 10 residues. The germline V gene has CDR1 SGHTA and CDR2 FQGTGA. The CDR3 here is CARESGELFF. CDR3 DNA: TGTGCCAGAGAGTCCGGGGAGCTGTTTTTT.

This chain connects TRBV29-1 to TRBJ2-1; 11 nucleotides align to TRBD2. CDR1 is SQVTM and CDR2 is ANQGSEA in the germline V gene. The CDR3 consists of 16 residues. V dropped 4 bases and J dropped 5; count of bases not matched to a gene: 10. The CDR3 DNA follows: TGCAGCGTTGGCCCCCTCCTACTAGCGGGGGACAATGAGCAGTTCTTC. Its translation is CSVGPLLLAGDNEQFF.

This clone was seen only once. V usage is TRBV7-6 and J usage is TRBJ2-1; no reliable D call. The CDR3 contains 16 residues. V lost 0 bases and J 2 bases, leaving 11 bases between the germline ends. Germline CDR1 and CDR2: SGHVS and FNYEAQ. For the CDR3, the DNA is TGTGCCAGCAGCTTAGCACGATATCCAACCTACAATGAGCAGTTCTTC. Residues: CASSLARYPTYNEQFF.

Only one count was recorded for this clone. The V gene is TRBV28, the J gene TRBJ2-3; TRBD2 agrees at 9 bases. V dropped 3 bases and J dropped 0; count of bases not matched to a gene: 7. The length of the CDR3 is 17 residues. Germline assignment: CDR1 MDHEN and CDR2 SYDVKM. CDR3 DNA sequence: TGTGCCAGCAGTTTTTCGGCTAGCGGGGATAGCACAGATACGCAGTATTTT. Its protein product is CASSFSASGDSTDTQYF.

The rearrangement uses TRBV5-4 and TRBJ2-7; D perhaps matches TRBD1 (6 bases). Germline V gives CDR1 SGHNT, CDR2 YYREEE (reference sequence). The CDR3 spans 15 residues. Trimming pared 3 bases from V and 0 bases from J, leaving 13 bases between. The CDR3 spells CASSSFGQSSYEQYF. DNA for the CDR3: TGTGCCAGCAGCTCCTTCGGACAGTCCTCCTACGAGCAGTACTTC.

This clone turned up a few times. The rearrangement joins TRBV11-1 to TRBJ1-1; no firm D call. The germline V and J ends were trimmed by 5 bases and 4 bases, with 8 bases remaining between them. CDR1 and CDR2 (germline): SGHAT, FQDESV (reference sequence). This CDR3 spans 12 amino acids. CDR3 nucleotide sequence: TGTGCCAGCAGCCGGAAGCCCACTGAAGCTTTCTTT. This translates into CASSRKPTEAFF.

J is TRBJ1-4 and V is TRBV2, with D unclear. Deletions cut 6 bases from V and 6 bases from J, with 17 bases between. The CDR3 loop spans 15 amino acids. The V gene's germline CDR1 is SNHLY and CDR2 FYNNEI. The CDR3 DNA reads as TGTGCCAGCAGATCCCTGCCGGGGAATCATGAAAAACTGTTTTTT. Amino acids: CASRSLPGNHEKLFF.

The rearrangement uses TRBV5-6 and TRBJ1-3; D unresolved. Trimming removed 2 bases at V and 4 bases at J, with 7 bases between. CDR1 and CDR2 (germline): SGHDT, YYEEEE. CDR3 length: 13 amino acids. The DNA of the CDR3 is TGTGCCAGCAGCTTCAGACTGGGAAACACCATATATTTT. Encoded protein: CASSFRLGNTIYF. The variable domain in full, completed from reference TRBV5-6 and TRBJ1-3, reads DAGVTQSPTHLIKTRGQQVTLRCSPKSGHDTVSWYQQALGQGPQFIFQYYEEEERQRGNFPDRFSGHQFPNYSSELNVNALLLGDSALYLCASSFRLGNTIYFGEGSWLTVV.

The chain carries TRBV6-5 and TRBJ1-6, with 9 positions matching TRBD1. CDR3 length: 14 residues. The ends lost 4 bases at V and 10 bases at J; junction bases unmatched: 5. CDR1 and CDR2 (germline): MNHEY, SVGAGI. The CDR3 region is CASSFTGGQSPLHF. In DNA form, the CDR3 reads TGTGCCAGCAGTTTTACAGGGGGCCAGTCACCCCTCCACTTT.

The chain joins TRBV10-3 to TRBJ1-2; 7 positions agree with TRBD1. Germline lookup yields CDR1 ENHRY and CDR2 SYGVKD. The CDR3 contains 15 residues. The trim removed 2 bases at V and 7 bases at J, leaving 10 bases unmatched. CDR3 nucleotide sequence: TGTGCCATCAGTGAGAGGGACAGCTCGAGGGGTGGCTACACCTTC. It encodes CAISERDSSRGGYTF.

This clone was found once. The rearrangement uses TRBV4-1 and TRBJ2-7, with D maybe TRBD2 (5 bases). Trimming shortened V by 1 base and J by 2 bases, and 12 bases separated the two germline ends. CDR3 length equals 15 residues. Germline assignment: CDR1 MGHRA and CDR2 YSYEKL. The CDR3 region has the DNA TGCGCCAGCAGCCAAGGTAGTGCGGGTGCCTACGAGCAGTACTTC. This codes for CASSQGSAGAYEQYF.

The chain couples TRBV7-9 to TRBJ1-3; the D gene is possibly TRBD1 (5 bases). Deletions cut 5 bases from V and 2 bases from J, with 16 bases between. The CDR3 spans 16 residues. The germline CDR1 and CDR2 sequences are SEHNR and FQNEAQ (reference sequence). The CDR3 loop reads CASSPRPQGPGNTIYF. The CDR3 coding sequence is TGTGCCAGCAGCCCCCGGCCGCAGGGACCTGGAAACACCATATATTTT.

This chain uses TRBV5-4 with TRBJ2-4; 11 positions agree with TRBD1. The V gene's germline CDR1 is SGHNT and CDR2 YYREEE (reference sequence). V lost 2 bases to trimming and J lost 6 bases; unmatched junction nucleotides: 7. The CDR3 sequence is 16 residues long. The CDR3 bases are TGTGCCAGCAGCTTCTGGACAGGGGGCGACGTAAACATTCAGTACTTC. Its protein is CASSFWTGGDVNIQYF.

V and J are TRBV9 and TRBJ2-5; TRBD1 matches at 7 bases. Germline assignment: CDR1 SGDLS and CDR2 YYNGEE. J lost 5 bases, V lost 4 bases, and 11 bases had no gene match. The CDR3 contains 15 residues. The CDR3 sequence: CASSSGQVMMETQYF. For the CDR3, the DNA is TGTGCCAGCAGCTCCGGACAGGTCATGATGGAGACCCAGTACTTC.

The chain links TRBV6-6 to TRBJ1-1; the D is unclear. CDR3 length equals 13 residues. The V and J ends lost 1 base and 9 bases respectively, with 12 bases between them. Germline loops: CDR1 MNHNY, CDR2 SVGAGI (reference sequence). The CDR3 DNA sequence: TGTGCCAGCAGTTACTTCGGAGGCCTCAAAGCTTTCTTT. Its translation: CASSYFGGLKAFF.

The rearrangement joins TRBV9 to TRBJ2-1, with a weak D call TRBD2 (7 bases). Trimming stripped 3 bases from V and 7 bases from J, with 20 bases between. The CDR3 is made up of 16 amino acids. Germline V lookup: CDR1 SGDLS, CDR2 YYNGEE. Written as DNA, the CDR3 is TGTGCCAGCAGCGGTGCCCTTGGACTAGGGGGGAATGAGCAGTTCTTC. Its protein is CASSGALGLGGNEQFF.

In this sample, this clone turned up once. The CDR3 DNA reads as TGTGCCAGTCGGGCGGGCTCCTATAATTCACCCCTCCACTTT. Its protein product is CASRAGSYNSPLHF. The chain couples TRBV27 to TRBJ1-6; no definite D call. This CDR3 spans 14 amino acids. Germline-derived CDR1 and CDR2 are MNHEY and SMNVEV (reference sequence). V dropped 9 bases and J dropped 0 bases, with 9 bases sitting between them.

A single count supports this clone. The genes are TRBV28 and TRBJ2-7; no firm D call. The CDR3 runs 13 residues. From germline, CDR1 is MDHEN and CDR2 SYDVKM. V lost 7 bases and J lost 0, with 10 bases in between. The CDR3 reads CASTVPLSYEQYF. CDR3 DNA: TGTGCCAGCACAGTTCCCCTCTCCTACGAGCAGTACTTC.

CDR3 sequence reads: CASSQDQEFSYEQYF. CDR3 in DNA: TGCGCCAGCAGCCAAGATCAAGAGTTCTCCTACGAGCAGTACTTC. The chain combines TRBV4-1 with TRBJ2-7; D uncertain. The germline CDR1 and CDR2 sequences are MGHRA and YSYEKL. The CDR3 runs to 15 residues. V gave up 0 bases and J gave up 0 bases, with 9 bases separating them.